The 27 T cell receptor beta chains given below trace back to one sample, sequenced in a study of beta chain features in type 1 diabetes. Every bit of the isolated RNA underwent reverse transcription, so sequencing read expressed TCRB transcripts. The repertoire was sequenced with immunoSEQ multiplex PCR; TCRdb's copy has only in-frame clones and lacks some. The profile shows roughly 240,000 clones, roughly 15% of them singletons. The material sequenced was naive CD4+ T cells from blood. These TCRs come from a middle-aged woman in good health.

This clone has a handful of counts. The chain recombines TRBV6-1 with TRBJ1-1; tentatively, D is TRBD1 (5 bases). The V end lost 5 bases, the J end lost 1 base, and 8 bases lay between the germline ends. The V gene's germline CDR1 is MNHNS and CDR2 SASEGT. The CDR3 has 13 residues. The CDR3 here is CASSLGGNTEAFF. The DNA for the CDR3 is TGTGCCAGCAGTCTCGGGGGGAACACTGAAGCTTTCTTT.

Only a few counts were recorded for this clone. This chain joins TRBV2 and TRBJ1-5; D call uncertain. The CDR3 covers 13 residues. Between the trimmed V and J ends, which lost 4 bases and 5 bases, there was a span of 9 bases. Germline V gene data show CDR1 as SNHLY and CDR2 as FYNNEI. The CDR3 nucleotides read TGTGCCAGCAGTGCGGTCTTTTATCAGCCCCAGCATTTT. Residues: CASSAVFYQPQHF. Based on the CDR3 plus reference TRBV2 and TRBJ1-5, the full variable domain is EPEVTQTPSHQVTQMGQEVILRCVPISNHLYFYWYRQILGQKVEFLVSFYNNEISEKSEIFDDQFSVERPDGSNFTLKIRSTKLEDSAMYFCASSAVFYQPQHFGDGTRLSIL.

Only a few counts were recorded for this clone. The chain couples TRBV7-9 to TRBJ2-7, with 9 bases aligning to TRBD1. The CDR3 spans 16 residues. V gave up 3 bases and J gave up 3 bases; unmatched junction bases: 9. Looked up from germline, CDR1 is SEHNR and CDR2 is FQNEAQ (reference sequence). The CDR3 bases are TGTGCCAGCAGCTTTCTACAGGGGGCAGGAAACTACGAGCAGTACTTC. The encoded protein is CASSFLQGAGNYEQYF. Full variable domain (rest looked up from reference TRBV7-9 and TRBJ2-7): DTGVSQNPRHKITKRGQNVTFRCDPISEHNRLYWYRQTLGQGPEFLTYFQNEAQLEKSRLLSDRFSAERPKGSFSTLEIQRTEQGDSAMYLCASSFLQGAGNYEQYFGPGTRLTVT.

The chain uses TRBV7-9 and TRBJ1-1; D gene uncertain. Germline CDR1 SEHNR, CDR2 FQNEAQ (reference sequence). The CDR3 is 13 residues long. Trimming stripped 4 bases from V and 3 bases from J, with 9 bases between. The CDR3 sequence is CASSSRSDTEAFF. CDR3 coding DNA: TGTGCCAGCAGCTCCCGGAGTGACACTGAAGCTTTCTTT.

This clone was detected only a few times. This rearrangement joins TRBV9 to TRBJ1-3, with TRBD1 matching 9 bases. Germline V CDR1 and CDR2: SGDLS, YYNGEE. This CDR3 has 16 amino acids. V trimming: 2 bases; J trimming: 4 bases; junction bases outside the gene matches: 7. The CDR3 DNA sequence: TGTGCCAGCAGCGTTTCCCTGACAGGGGGAGGAAACACCATATATTTT. Translated: CASSVSLTGGGNTIYF.

There are many counts of this clone. The V gene is TRBV7-9, the J gene TRBJ1-6, with TRBD1 matching 9 bases. Trimming removed 4 bases from V and 10 bases from J; junction bases left unmatched: 5. This CDR3 contains 14 residues. The germline V gene encodes CDR1 SEHNR and CDR2 FQNEAQ (reference sequence). CDR3: CASSSGTGRSPLHF. DNA for the CDR3: TGTGCCAGCAGCTCTGGGACAGGGAGGTCACCCCTCCACTTT.

This clone was counted between two and nine times. The V and J genes are TRBV29-1 and TRBJ2-1; tentatively, D is TRBD1 (6 bases). The V gene lost 6 bases and the J gene lost 10 bases, with 13 bases spanning the gap. There are 11 residues in the CDR3. Germline assignment: CDR1 SQVTM and CDR2 ANQGSEA. CDR3 DNA sequence: TGCAGCGTGCCAGGGGCTAGGGAGCAGTTCTTC. This sequence encodes CSVPGAREQFF.

V is TRBV11-2 and J is TRBJ2-7; D is uncertain. Between the trimmed V and J ends, which lost 8 bases and 2 bases, there was a span of 7 bases. CDR1 is SGHAT and CDR2 is FQNNGV in the germline V gene. This CDR3 is 11 amino acids long. CDR3 nucleotide sequence: TGTGCCAGCGCGACAACCTACGAGCAGTACTTC. Translated: CASATTYEQYF.

This clone appeared a few times. The rearrangement uses TRBV6-6 and TRBJ1-1; D ambiguous. V was cut by 5 bases and J by 1 base, with 11 bases left in between. The CDR3 length is 14 residues. Germline CDR1 reads MNHNY; CDR2 reads SVGAGI (reference sequence). This CDR3 is CASSNPGKNTEAFF. The CDR3 DNA is TGTGCCAGCAGTAATCCCGGGAAGAACACTGAAGCTTTCTTT.

This clone was seen a handful of times. The V gene is TRBV7-9, the J gene TRBJ1-1; a weak D match, TRBD1 (5 bases). V was shortened by 2 bases and J by 4 bases, with 14 bases between the two germline ends. Germline V gene lookup returns CDR1 SEHNR and CDR2 FQNEAQ (reference sequence). This CDR3 spans 15 amino acids. This chain's CDR3 is CASSLTGPLATEAFF. The CDR3 DNA follows: TGTGCCAGCAGCTTAACAGGACCCTTAGCCACTGAAGCTTTCTTT.

This clone has more than one count but fewer than ten. The chain has TRBV9 and TRBJ2-5, with TRBD2 identical over 15 bases. The CDR3 covers 17 residues. The trim removed 4 bases at V and 2 bases at J, leaving 6 bases unmatched. Germline loops: CDR1 SGDLS, CDR2 YYNGEE. CDR3 nucleotides: TGTGCCAGCAGCCGAGGACTAGCGGGGGGGGGACAAGAGACCCAGTACTTC. It is translated as CASSRGLAGGGQETQYF.

This clone was observed a few times. This chain uses TRBV2 with TRBJ1-5, with 7 bases lining up with TRBD1. This CDR3 has 13 amino acids. V dropped 8 bases and J dropped 1; count of bases not matched to a gene: 2. CDR1 SNHLY and CDR2 FYNNEI come from the germline V gene. The chain's CDR3 is CASARGSNQPQHF. CDR3 sequence (DNA): TGTGCCAGCGCCAGGGGGAGCAATCAGCCCCAGCATTTT.

Ten or more counts support this clone. A junction boundary mismatches the germline segment, possibly from a read error. The J gene is TRBJ2-4, the V gene TRBV4-3; TRBD1 agrees at 8 bases. The CDR3 is 15 amino acids. CDR1 and CDR2 (germline): LGHNA, YSLEER. Here the CDR3 DNA reads TGCGCCAGCAGTCAAGAGTGGACAGGGCAAAACATTCAGTACTTC. Translated, it gives CASSQEWTGQNIQYF.

This clone was detected only a few times. This chain uses TRBV5-1 with TRBJ1-1, with TRBD1 matching 7 bases. The length of the CDR3 is 16 residues. The V segment lost 3 bases and the J segment 1 base; nucleotides outside the gene matches: 9. The V gene's germline CDR1 is SGHRS and CDR2 YFSETQ. The CDR3 loop is CASSSGQLRENTEAFF. CDR3 bases: TGCGCCAGCAGCTCGGGACAGTTACGAGAGAACACTGAAGCTTTCTTT.

This clone was seen more than once but under ten times. The chain couples TRBV6-1 to TRBJ2-7, with 8 nucleotides matching TRBD1. This CDR3 comprises 15 residues. V lost 3 bases and J lost 3; bases outside the gene matches: 7. Per germline, CDR1 MNHNS and CDR2 SASEGT. The CDR3 region is CASSDQGARVYEQYF. The DNA for the CDR3 is TGTGCCAGCAGTGACCAGGGGGCGAGGGTCTACGAGCAGTACTTC.

The chain has TRBV25-1 and TRBJ2-2; D is perhaps TRBD1 (6 bases). Trimming left V 2 bases short and J 5 bases short, with 12 bases between. Germline V gene data show CDR1 as MGHDK and CDR2 as SYGVNS. The length of the CDR3 is 15 residues. CDR3 protein: CASSEGLGATGELFF. DNA of the CDR3: TGTGCCAGCAGTGAAGGACTGGGGGCGACCGGGGAGCTGTTTTTT.

This clone has more than one count but fewer than ten. V is TRBV27 and J is TRBJ1-5; D may be TRBD1 (5 bases). Trimming removed 7 bases at V and 4 bases at J, with 8 bases between. CDR3 size: 12 residues. CDR1 is MNHEY and CDR2 is SMNVEV in the germline V gene (reference sequence). CDR3 protein: CASTQGNQPQHF. Here the CDR3 DNA reads TGTGCCAGCACCCAGGGTAATCAGCCCCAGCATTTT.

CDR3 loop: CASTPRDRVYGYTF. The CDR3 coding sequence is TGTGCCAGCACCCCCCGAGACAGGGTCTATGGCTACACCTTC. The rearrangement links TRBV6-6 to TRBJ1-2; 7 bases agree with TRBD1. J lost 4 bases, V lost 7 bases, and 9 bases had no gene match. Germline V gives CDR1 MNHNY, CDR2 SVGAGI (reference sequence). CDR3 length equals 14 residues.

There are a few counts of this clone. This chain joins TRBV18 and TRBJ2-7; a possible D gene is TRBD1 (6 bases). Germline assignment: CDR1 KGHSH and CDR2 LQKENI. V was shortened by 8 bases and J by 1 base, with 15 bases between the two germline ends. There are 14 residues in the CDR3. CDR3: CASREGGSSYEQYF. CDR3 DNA sequence: TGTGCCAGCCGCGAAGGGGGTAGTTCCTACGAGCAGTACTTC.

This clone was detected a few times. The V call is TRBV4-2, the J call TRBJ1-5, with 7 bases matching TRBD1. The CDR3 length is 15 residues. V trimming: 2 bases; J trimming: 11 bases; junction bases outside the gene matches: 12. Germline CDR1 and CDR2: LGHNA and YNFKEQ. CDR3: CASSQYVQGDTSQHF. CDR3 coding DNA: TGTGCCAGCAGCCAATATGTCCAGGGGGATACGTCCCAGCATTTT.

This clone showed up just a few times. The V gene is TRBV21-1, the J gene TRBJ1-1; the tabulated D call, TRBD1, remains unverified against the DNA. TRBV21-1 corresponds to a pseudogene. CDR3 length: 15 amino acids. CDR3 amino acids: CASRTRGQINTEAFF. The CDR3 nucleotides read TGTGCCAGCCGTACGAGGGGACAGATTAACACTGAAGCTTTCTTT.

This clone was seen a few times. The chain links TRBV5-1 to TRBJ1-1; possibly TRBD1 for D (6 bases). This CDR3 contains 14 residues. CDR1 SGHRS and CDR2 YFSETQ come from the germline V gene. V was cut by 3 bases and J by 4 bases, with 13 bases left in between. For the CDR3, the DNA is TGCGCCAGCAGCTCCGCAGGGGTGGGCACTGAAGCTTTCTTT. This gives the protein CASSSAGVGTEAFF. The whole variable domain, remainder taken from reference TRBV5-1 and TRBJ1-1, is KAGVTQTPRYLIKTRGQQVTLSCSPISGHRSVSWYQQTPGQGLQFLFEYFSETQRNKGNFPGRFSGRQFSNSRSEMNVSTLELGDSALYLCASSSAGVGTEAFFGQGTRLTVV.

The sample holds a few counts of this clone. The V and J genes are TRBV4-2 and TRBJ2-2; 9 bases line up with TRBD2. Germline V lookup: CDR1 LGHNA, CDR2 YNFKEQ. J was trimmed by 7 bases and V by 0 bases; bases with no gene match: 9. The CDR3 loop spans 17 amino acids. The CDR3 coding sequence is TGTGCCAGCAGCCAAGATCGGGGGCGGGGGGGCGGCGGGGAGCTGTTTTTT. The encoded protein is CASSQDRGRGGGGELFF.

This clone was picked up a small number of times. The chain is built from TRBV6-5 and TRBJ1-2; D possibly corresponds to TRBD1 (6 bases). Trimming removed 2 bases at V and 0 bases at J, with 10 bases between. Germline values: CDR1 MNHEY, CDR2 SVGAGI. The CDR3 loop spans 15 amino acids. CDR3 residues: CASSYKGGANYGYTF. DNA of the CDR3: TGTGCCAGCAGTTACAAGGGGGGGGCTAACTATGGCTACACCTTC.

This clone has only a few counts. CDR3: CASSIGAANTGELFF. The CDR3 nucleotides are TGTGCCAGTAGTATAGGGGCAGCGAACACCGGGGAGCTGTTTTTT. The chain has TRBV19 and TRBJ2-2; D uncertain. The CDR3 extends over 15 amino acids. V was cut by 1 base and J by 0 bases, with 6 bases left in between. Germline V lookup: CDR1 LNHDA, CDR2 SQIVND (reference sequence).

This clone has more than one count but fewer than ten. V gene TRBV7-8 combines with J gene TRBJ2-5; 7 bases are shared with TRBD2. Germline V lookup: CDR1 SGHVS, CDR2 FQNEAQ. This CDR3 contains 16 residues. V gave up 4 bases and J gave up 0 bases; unmatched junction bases: 8. This CDR3 is CASSSSYGGYQETQYF. The CDR3 bases are TGTGCCAGCAGCTCATCTTACGGGGGGTACCAAGAGACCCAGTACTTC.

V usage is TRBV6-5 and J usage is TRBJ2-3; D is possibly TRBD2 (6 bases). The V gene lost 3 bases and the J gene lost 2 bases, with 12 bases spanning the gap. The CDR3 runs to 15 residues. Germline-derived CDR1 and CDR2 are MNHEY and SVGAGI. As DNA, the CDR3 is TGTGCCAGCAGTTATGGCGGCGGGGACACAGATACGCAGTATTTT. Translating gives CASSYGGGDTDTQYF.